The following is a TCR beta chain sequence with its context. No antigen is known for it. The repertoire was sequenced with immunoSEQ multiplex PCR; TCRdb's copy has only in-frame clones and lacks some. The sample includes about 80,000 clones, about 83% of them seen just once. This record comes from a study of identifying expanded T cells in peripheral blood. Study-wide results and limits: About 1.2 clones differed between technical replicates, versus roughly 16 and 20 over time. Roughly two-week clone count variance significantly increased as total template count grew.

Trimming cost V 5 bases and J 0 bases; bases outside gene matches: 4. Germline V gene sequence: CDR1 SGHTA, CDR2 FQGTGA. The CDR3 is 16 residues long. During the collection period, no donor immune events like infections were recorded. The rearrangement links TRBV7-3 to TRBJ2-3; 11 bases fit TRBD2. The source is a person between 18 and 69 years old in good health. The specimen was blood. In DNA, the CDR3 is TGTGCCAGCAGCCCGGGACTAGCGGTTAGCACAGATACGCAGTATTTT. Protein product: CASSPGLAVSTDTQYF. The full variable domain, in which reference TRBV7-3 and TRBJ2-3 provide the parts outside the CDR3, is GAGVSQTPSNKVTEKGKYVELRCDPISGHTALYWYRQSLGQGPEFLIYFQGTGAADDSGLPNDRFFAVRPEGSVSTLKIQRTERGDSAVYLCASSPGLAVSTDTQYFGPGTRLTVL.